These T cell receptor beta chains were read from a single sample in a study of cytomegalovirus exposure and HLA in healthy donors. The repertoire was sequenced with immunoSEQ multiplex PCR; TCRdb's copy has only in-frame clones and lacks some. The table lists roughly 150,000 clones, less than 85% of them singletons. Sequencing input: PBMCs. Every receptor here comes from a woman aged 55-70 years in good health and CMV-seropositive. CDR3s include the opening cysteine and the closing phenylalanine or tryptophan. The D gene is left open where the match is weak. Where a row states a size, it is once, few, many or the class of an expanded clone; other rows omit it.

J gene | D gene | V gene | clone size | CDR3 protein | CDR3 DNA
TRBJ1-1 | NA | TRBV25-1 | NA | CASSDSRSLNTEAFF | TGTGCCAGCAGTGACTCCCGGTCTTTGAACACTGAAGCTTTCTTT
TRBJ2-3 | TRBD2 | TRBV7-2 | once | CASSFSSGSSTDTQYF | TGTGCCAGCAGCTTTTCTAGCGGGAGTAGCACAGATACGCAGTATTTT
TRBJ1-5 | TRBD1 | TRBV5-1 | NA | CASSRQGGDQPQHF | TGCGCCAGCAGCCGACAGGGTGGGGATCAGCCCCAGCATTTT
TRBJ1-1 | TRBD1 | TRBV9 | NA | CASSSPSGGIGTEAFF | TGTGCCAGCAGCTCCCCGTCAGGGGGCATAGGAACTGAAGCTTTCTTT
TRBJ1-3 | NA | TRBV29-1 | NA | CSVVFSRTAGNTIYF | TGCAGCGTTGTATTCTCTAGGACAGCCGGGAACACCATATATTTT
TRBJ2-3 | TRBD1 | TRBV6-1 | NA | CASDRDGTDTQYF | TGTGCCAGTGACAGGGATGGCACAGATACGCAGTATTTT
TRBJ2-1 | TRBD2 | TRBV9 | few | CASSVDIGEAGYNEQFF | TGTGCCAGCAGCGTAGATATTGGAGAAGCGGGGTACAATGAGCAGTTCTTC
TRBJ2-4 | TRBD1 | TRBV5-1 | NA | CASSLSGTGTDIQYF | TGCGCCAGCAGCCTCTCCGGGACAGGGACGGACATTCAGTACTTC
TRBJ1-2 | TRBD1 | TRBV5-1 | NA | CASSEGQGAPPGYTF | TGCGCCAGCAGCGAAGGACAGGGGGCTCCGCCTGGCTACACCTTC
TRBJ2-7 | TRBD1 | TRBV11-2 | NA | CASSQLSGGPFSYEQYF | TGTGCCAGCAGCCAACTTTCAGGGGGACCTTTCTCCTACGAGCAGTACTTC
TRBJ2-7 | NA | TRBV6-5 | NA | CASSYGGEGSQYF | TGTGCCAGCAGTTACGGAGGTGAAGGATCGCAGTACTTC
TRBJ1-1 | NA | TRBV5-6 | NA | CASSPRGSEAFF | TGTGCCAGCAGCCCGCGGGGAAGTGAAGCTTTCTTT
TRBJ2-7 | TRBD1 | TRBV29-1 | few | CSVRDRDRDYEQYF | TGCAGCGTTCGGGACCGGGACAGGGACTACGAGCAGTACTTC
TRBJ2-5 | TRBD1 | TRBV7-6 | NA | CASSFLGTDQETQYF | TGTGCCAGCAGCTTTCTCGGGACAGACCAAGAGACCCAGTACTTC
TRBJ2-6 | TRBD2 | TRBV27 | NA | CASSYTSGVSSGANVLTF | TGTGCCAGCAGTTACACTAGCGGGGTTTCCTCTGGGGCCAACGTCCTGACTTTC
TRBJ1-2 | NA | TRBV29-1 | NA | CSVLDGVGYTF | TGCAGCGTTCTCGACGGAGTTGGCTACACCTTC
TRBJ2-7 | NA | TRBV27 | few | CASSEIGGTYEQYF | TGTGCCAGCAGTGAGATAGGGGGAACCTACGAGCAGTACTTC
TRBJ2-1 | TRBD2 | TRBV9 | few | CASSVTSGRANEQFF | TGTGCCAGCAGCGTGACTAGCGGGAGGGCTAATGAGCAGTTCTTC
TRBJ2-7 | NA | TRBV21-1 | NA | CATTSGDGRDYEQYF | TGTGCCACCACTTCGGGGGATGGAAGGGACTACGAGCAGTACTTC
TRBJ2-3 | NA | TRBV10-3 | once | CAISSGLVVDTQYF | TGTGCCATCAGTAGCGGACTGGTGGTAGATACGCAGTATTTT
TRBJ1-1 | NA | TRBV12-5 | once | CASGFQGTTEAFF | TGTGCTAGTGGTTTCCAGGGTACCACTGAAGCTTTCTTT
TRBJ2-3 | NA | TRBV29-1 | NA | CSTRISTDTQYF | TGCAGCACCAGGATTAGCACAGATACGCAGTATTTT
TRBJ1-2 | NA | TRBV19 | NA | CASRAGEGNNYGYTF | TGTGCCAGTAGGGCAGGGGAGGGGAACAACTATGGCTACACCTTC
TRBJ2-1 | TRBD2 | TRBV10-3 | once | CAISESFLLAGAGNEQFF | TGTGCCATCAGTGAATCTTTCTTACTAGCGGGAGCGGGTAATGAGCAGTTCTTC
TRBJ2-1 | NA | TRBV28 | NA | CASWSGTKGINEQFF | TGTGCCAGCTGGAGCGGAACTAAAGGGATTAATGAGCAGTTCTTC
TRBJ2-1 | TRBD2 | TRBV9 | few | CASSGTSNNEQFF | TGTGCCAGCAGCGGGACTAGCAACAATGAGCAGTTCTTC
TRBJ1-1 | NA | TRBV28 | NA | CASSFGQANTEAFF | TGTGCCAGCAGTTTTGGGCAGGCGAACACTGAAGCTTTCTTT
TRBJ2-1 | TRBD2 | TRBV4-1 | NA | CASRRLAANNEQFF | TGCGCCAGCAGAAGGCTAGCGGCTAACAATGAGCAGTTCTTC
TRBJ1-4 | NA | TRBV7-9 | NA | CASRRGEGEKLFF | TGTGCCAGCAGACGAGGGGAGGGTGAAAAACTGTTTTTT
TRBJ2-2 | TRBD2 | TRBV7-2 | NA | CASSSTSGGELFF | TGTGCCAGCAGCTCGACTAGCGGCGGGGAGCTGTTTTTT
TRBJ2-5 | NA | TRBV29-1 | NA | CSVARGTSQETQYF | TGCAGCGTTGCTAGGGGAACGAGCCAAGAGACCCAGTACTTC
TRBJ2-7 | NA | TRBV7-9 | once | CASSLGWDTSYEQYF | TGTGCCAGCAGCTTAGGGTGGGACACCTCCTACGAGCAGTACTTC
TRBJ2-2 | TRBD1 | TRBV2 | NA | CASRADRGAKTGELFF | TGTGCCAGCAGAGCGGACAGGGGCGCTAAAACCGGGGAGCTGTTTTTT
TRBJ2-1 | NA | TRBV30 | few | CAWRGRLSYNEQFF | TGTGCCTGGAGGGGTAGACTCTCCTACAATGAGCAGTTCTTC
TRBJ2-3 | NA | TRBV4-1 | NA | CASSQDELGGTDTQYF | TGCGCCAGCAGCCAAGATGAACTAGGGGGTACAGATACGCAGTATTTT
TRBJ2-1 | TRBD2 | TRBV5-1 | NA | CASSPRTSGSYNEQFF | TGCGCCAGCAGCCCACGGACTAGCGGTTCCTACAATGAGCAGTTCTTC
TRBJ2-1 | NA | TRBV2 | NA | CASRLGGQIF | TGTGCCAGCCGACTAGGAGGCCAGATCTTC
TRBJ1-4 | NA | TRBV27 | NA | CASRLQGLNEKLFF | TGTGCCAGCAGACTTCAGGGCCTTAATGAAAAACTGTTTTTT
TRBJ1-1 | NA | TRBV15 | NA | CATSRDLGGKNTEAFF | TGTGCCACCAGCAGAGATCTTGGCGGAAAGAACACTGAAGCTTTCTTT
TRBJ2-2 | NA | TRBV6-1 | few | CASSYEVFRGELFF | TGTGCCAGCAGTTATGAGGTTTTTCGCGGGGAGCTGTTTTTT
TRBJ2-7 | TRBD1 | TRBV27 | NA | CASSLLGQGYEQYF | TGTGCCAGCAGTCTACTAGGACAGGGCTACGAGCAGTACTTC
TRBJ1-4 | TRBD1 | TRBV18 | NA | CASSPRTGLEKLFF | TGTGCCAGCTCACCACGGACAGGGCTGGAAAAACTGTTTTTT
TRBJ2-1 | TRBD2 | TRBV4-2 | NA | CASSQPRSRGSNEQFF | TGTGCCAGCAGCCAACCCCGGAGCCGCGGGAGCAATGAGCAGTTCTTC
TRBJ2-2 | TRBD2 | TRBV28 | NA | CASSPRTSGSTGELFF | TGTGCCAGCAGCCCACGGACTAGCGGGAGCACCGGGGAGCTGTTTTTT
TRBJ2-1 | TRBD2 | TRBV5-1 | NA | CASSTDPSGRGGEQFF | TGCGCCAGCAGCACAGACCCTAGCGGGAGGGGAGGTGAGCAGTTCTTC
TRBJ1-1 | NA | TRBV5-1 | few | CASSSDTEAFF | TGCGCCAGCAGCTCGGACACTGAAGCTTTCTTT
TRBJ2-1 | TRBD1 | TRBV6-4 | NA | CASSEQGAYNEQFF | TGTGCCAGCAGTGAGCAGGGGGCCTACAATGAGCAGTTCTTC
TRBJ2-7 | TRBD2 | TRBV30 | NA | CAWSGGRRDEQYF | TGTGCCTGGTCCGGGGGGAGACGGGATGAGCAGTACTTC
TRBJ2-7 | TRBD1 | TRBV29-1 | NA | CSVALGQGDEQYF | TGCAGCGTTGCATTGGGACAGGGGGACGAGCAGTACTTC
TRBJ2-1 | TRBD1 | TRBV5-1 | NA | CASTQSTGAGYNEQFF | TGCGCCAGCACCCAGTCCACAGGGGCAGGCTACAATGAGCAGTTCTTC
TRBJ1-1 | NA | TRBV6-4 | few | CASRRTARDTEAFF | TGTGCCAGCAGGAGGACAGCCAGGGATACTGAAGCTTTCTTT
TRBJ1-2 | TRBD1 | TRBV10-1 | NA | CASTSVTQGVGYTF | TGCGCCAGCACCTCAGTCACCCAGGGGGTCGGCTACACCTTC
TRBJ1-1 | NA | TRBV21-1 | NA | CASSGGILTEAFF | TGTGCCAGCAGTGGGGGGATTCTCACTGAAGCTTTCTTT
TRBJ2-2 | TRBD2 | TRBV19 | NA | CASSITPRTSGRMGTGELFF | TGTGCCAGTAGTATCACCCCCCGGACTAGCGGGAGAATGGGCACCGGGGAGCTGTTTTTT
TRBJ1-3 | NA | TRBV28 | NA | CASSLFSGPGNTIYF | TGTGCCAGCAGTTTATTTTCAGGGCCCGGAAACACCATATATTTT